The clone carrying this TCR beta chain was detected a few times. Self-reported history from a screening survey and questionnaire set each donor's cohort. Up to 2 weeks before entering the study, exposed participants had met a COVID-19 case. This sample was taken from a study of blood T cell repertoires in COVID-19. Under the authors' procedure: Reference gene primer amplification yielded estimated nucleated cell counts. Measured with immunoSEQ multiplex PCR; TCRdb has only the in-frame clones, and not every one. V and J calls plus clone size are reproduced from that table; the DNA served to infer D and trimming. The table lists about 150,000 clones, roughly nine tenths of them singletons. The clonotype was recovered from a woman aged 40 to 50 who had been exposed to COVID-19. Input material: PBMCs or T cells enriched from blood (not recorded which).

The CDR3 coding sequence is TGTGCCAGCAGTGAAGGGGACAGGCTCAACGAGCAGTACTTC. The encoded protein is CASSEGDRLNEQYF. The chain recombines TRBV6-1 with TRBJ2-7; TRBD1 matches at 8 bases. Germline V gene data show CDR1 as MNHNS and CDR2 as SASEGT. The CDR3 is 14 amino acids. J was trimmed by 5 bases and V by 1 base; bases with no gene match: 4.